The 23 T cell receptor beta chains below were found in one sample sequenced in a study of regulatory T cells in long-lasting Graves disease. To make TCR beta libraries, researchers used iRepertoire HTBI primers and Arm-PCR of CDR3 regions. In TCRdb, the multiplex PCR reads were re-called with MiXCR into one record per CDR3 protein. The sample includes nearly 350,000 distinct CDR3 sequences, less than 20% of them seen just once. Time point meaning: persistent/refractory GD, antithyroid drugs over 5 years with positive TRAb. There was RNA extracted from PBMCs, and the TCR library was made from it. Sequencing used peripheral blood mononuclear cells (PBMCs), obtained when the disease was refractory, from a patient treated with antithyroid drugs. All receptors come from a female donor with Graves disease.

The chain carries TRBV7-3 and TRBJ1-1, with D perhaps TRBD1 (5 bases). The CDR3 runs 16 residues. Looked up from germline, CDR1 is SGHTA and CDR2 is FQGTGA. Trimming shortened V by 1 base and J by 0 bases, and 12 bases separated the two germline ends. CDR3 region: CASSLNRDGLNTEAFF. The CDR3 DNA reads as TGTGCCAGCAGCTTAAACCGGGACGGTTTGAACACTGAAGCTTTCTTT.

This clonotype was detected once. The chain couples TRBV2 to TRBJ1-5; no clear D gene. V lost 2 bases and J 1 base, leaving 12 bases between the germline ends. Germline CDR1 SNHLY, CDR2 FYNNEI. This CDR3 spans 16 amino acids. The CDR3 spells CASSEPTKASNQPQHF. The CDR3 DNA follows: TGTGCCAGCAGTGAACCGACGAAGGCCAGCAATCAGCCCCAGCATTTT.

This chain joins TRBV6-1 and TRBJ2-7; D is perhaps TRBD1 (5 bases). The V end lost 5 bases, the J end lost 1 base, and 9 bases lay between the germline ends. Germline V CDR1 and CDR2: MNHNS, SASEGT. CDR3 length: 13 residues. This chain's CDR3 is CASSHRISYEQYF. As DNA, the CDR3 is TGTGCCAGCAGTCACAGGATTTCCTACGAGCAGTACTTC.

In this sample, this clonotype turned up a few times. The gene calls are TRBV2 and TRBJ2-7; possibly TRBD1 for D (6 bases). Germline assignment: CDR1 SNHLY and CDR2 FYNNEI. V shed 5 bases and J shed 6 bases, with 11 bases lying between them. The CDR3 has 12 residues. The CDR3 DNA follows: TGTGCCAGCAGTACAGGGATGCGCGAGCAGTACTTC. Amino acid sequence: CASSTGMREQYF.

This clonotype was seen at least ten times. As DNA, the CDR3 is TGCAGTGCTAGAGCTGCTGGAAGGGTCTATAATTCACCCCTCCACTTT. Translating gives CSARAAGRVYNSPLHF. The rearrangement uses TRBV20-1 and TRBJ1-6, with no clear D. The CDR3 length is 16 residues. Between the trimmed V and J ends, which lost 1 base and 3 bases, there was a span of 13 bases. Germline V CDR1 and CDR2: DFQATT, SNEGSKA (reference sequence).

This clonotype has ten or more counts. The rearrangement uses TRBV20-1 and TRBJ2-7, with 16 positions matching TRBD2. The germline V gene encodes CDR1 DFQATT and CDR2 SNEGSKA (reference sequence). The CDR3 covers 17 residues. The CDR3, as DNA: TGCAGCTCGTACTTCGGGACTAGCGGGAGGGCGGTTCACGAGCAGTACTTC. Protein: CSSYFGTSGRAVHEQYF.

This clonotype was detected a few times. The V gene is TRBV7-9, the J gene TRBJ1-2; no reliable D call. Deletions cut 6 bases from V and 8 bases from J, with 13 bases between. The CDR3 loop spans 12 amino acids. The germline V gene has CDR1 SEHNR and CDR2 FQNEAQ (reference sequence). CDR3 DNA: TGTGCCAGCAGGCCAGTCAGCGAGGGCTACACCTTC. Amino acids: CASRPVSEGYTF.

This clonotype was seen only once. One end of the junction fails to match germline, which may point to a read error. The chain combines TRBV6-5 with TRBJ1-1; D uncertain. Germline CDR1 MNHEY, CDR2 SVGAGI. The length of the CDR3 is 14 residues. The CDR3 sequence: CVSSYSSSNTEAFF. In DNA form, the CDR3 reads TGTGTCAGCAGTTACTCAAGTTCAAATACTGAAGCTTTCTTT.

This clonotype was counted a single time. The chain uses TRBV6-1 and TRBJ1-1; D ambiguous. This CDR3 is 15 amino acids long. Germline V CDR1 and CDR2: MNHNS, SASEGT. The germline V and J ends were trimmed by 6 bases and 5 bases, with 19 bases remaining between them. CDR3 DNA: TGTGCCAGCAGCCCGGGCCGCACTCGGGTAACTGAAGCTTTCTTT. This codes for CASSPGRTRVTEAFF.

This clonotype was picked up a small number of times. The chain combines TRBV7-2 with TRBJ2-7; 8 positions match TRBD2. Germline V gene sequence: CDR1 SGHTA, CDR2 FQGNSA. The CDR3 runs 15 residues. The V segment lost 5 bases and the J segment 3 bases; nucleotides outside the gene matches: 9. CDR3 in DNA: TGTGCCAGCAGCGCCCAGCGGGGGACTCTCTACGAGCAGTACTTC. The encoded protein is CASSAQRGTLYEQYF.

This clonotype showed up many times. The chain couples TRBV11-2 to TRBJ1-1, with 7 bases matching TRBD1. The length of the CDR3 is 16 residues. Trimming removed 4 bases from V and 1 base from J; junction bases left unmatched: 9. Germline V gene data show CDR1 as SGHAT and CDR2 as FQNNGV. CDR3 loop: CASSSISGQTNTEAFF. The CDR3 nucleotides are TGTGCCAGCAGCTCAATCTCGGGACAGACGAACACTGAAGCTTTCTTT.

This chain joins TRBV6-1 and TRBJ2-7; 7 bases line up with TRBD1. Germline loops: CDR1 MNHNS, CDR2 SASEGT. CDR3 length equals 14 residues. V lost 8 bases to trimming and J lost 2 bases; unmatched junction nucleotides: 9. Here the CDR3 reads CASGPSRGPYEQYF. The CDR3 DNA follows: TGTGCCAGCGGTCCCTCGAGGGGGCCCTACGAGCAGTACTTC.

This clonotype was counted ten times or more. This chain connects TRBV6-1 to TRBJ2-5; unclear D gene. This CDR3 is 13 amino acids long. Germline CDR1 is MNHNS and CDR2 is SASEGT. V was pared by 0 bases and J by 4 bases, with 6 bases between. CDR3 residues: CASSEARRETQYF. Written as DNA, the CDR3 is TGTGCCAGCAGTGAAGCCAGGAGAGAGACCCAGTACTTC.

V gene TRBV12-5 combines with J gene TRBJ2-5, with TRBD2 identical over 10 bases. This CDR3 region has 13 residues. After removal of 6 bases from V and 5 bases from J, the junction contained 3 bases not matched to a gene. Germline V gene data show CDR1 as LGHNT and CDR2 as FRNRAP. The CDR3 region has the DNA TGTGCTAGTGGCGCTAGCGGGAGCGAGACCCAGTACTTC. Translated, it gives CASGASGSETQYF.

The gene calls are TRBV5-5 and TRBJ2-2; 9 bases map to TRBD1. Trimming at V came to 4 bases and at J to 5 bases, leaving 9 bases not matched to a gene. The germline V gene encodes CDR1 SGHKS and CDR2 YYEKEE (reference sequence). The CDR3 extends over 16 amino acids. In nucleotides, the CDR3 is TGTGCCAGCAGCATTCACAGGGGGCAAAGAACCGGGGAGCTGTTTTTT. Translated, it gives CASSIHRGQRTGELFF.

Only a few counts were recorded for this clonotype. The chain employs TRBV6-2 or TRBV6-3 and TRBJ1-2; D gene ambiguous. Trimming removed 4 bases from V and 5 bases from J, with 11 bases in between. Per the germline V gene, CDR1 is MNHEY and CDR2 is SVGEGT. The CDR3 runs to 13 residues. CDR3 bases: TGTGCCAGCAGTTCGATATCTGGATATGGCTACACCTTC. Residues: CASSSISGYGYTF.

This clonotype has a count of ten or more. This chain joins TRBV7-6 and TRBJ2-4; a possible D gene is TRBD1 (6 bases). This CDR3 is built from 18 residues. V gave up 5 bases and J gave up 0 bases, with 20 bases separating them. CDR1 is SGHVS, CDR2 FNYEAQ, per germline. Here the CDR3 DNA reads TGTGCCAGCAGCCCCAGGCCCCCCGACAGGCTAGCCAAAAACATTCAGTACTTC. It is translated as CASSPRPPDRLAKNIQYF.

This clonotype has ten or more counts. V and J are TRBV29-1 and TRBJ1-2; D call uncertain. From germline, CDR1 is SQVTM and CDR2 ANQGSEA. The CDR3 is made up of 11 amino acids. Trimming took 7 bases from V and 3 from J, leaving 9 bases between them. CDR3 region: CSGEYDYGYTF. The CDR3 coding sequence is TGCAGCGGGGAGTATGACTATGGCTACACCTTC.

This clonotype was detected many times. The rearrangement uses TRBV6-1 and TRBJ2-7, with a possible D match to TRBD1 (6 bases). Germline V gene data show CDR1 as MNHNS and CDR2 as SASEGT. The CDR3 is 14 amino acids. V shed 2 bases and J shed 2 bases, with 10 bases lying between them. Here the CDR3 DNA reads TGTGCCAGCAGTGAACAGGGGCGCACCTACGAGCAGTACTTC. Protein product: CASSEQGRTYEQYF.

This clonotype was found many times. This sequence joins TRBV7-2 and TRBJ1-5; D not certain. V was cut by 0 bases and J by 4 bases, with 13 bases left in between. Germline V CDR1 and CDR2: SGHTA, FQGNSA. The CDR3 is made up of 16 amino acids. CDR3 in amino acids: CASSLAIGLNNQPQHF. CDR3 coding DNA: TGTGCCAGCAGCTTAGCGATTGGGCTAAATAATCAGCCCCAGCATTTT.

The chain combines TRBV28 with TRBJ1-2; no clear D gene. The CDR3 has 12 amino acids. Germline V lookup: CDR1 MDHEN, CDR2 SYDVKM. Trimming cost V 4 bases and J 4 bases, with 7 bases left between them. CDR3 loop: CASSSYTYGYTF. Here the CDR3 DNA reads TGTGCCAGCAGTTCTTACACCTATGGCTACACCTTC.

The chain is built from TRBV7-9 and TRBJ2-3; D is undetermined. V shed 5 bases and J shed 4 bases, with 13 bases lying between them. This CDR3 is built from 14 residues. Per germline, CDR1 SEHNR and CDR2 FQNEAQ (reference sequence). The CDR3 nucleotides read TGTGCCAGCAGCACCCACCCCCCTCCAGATACGCAGTATTTT. Protein sequence: CASSTHPPPDTQYF.

This clonotype was observed many times. V usage is TRBV2 and J usage is TRBJ2-5; maybe TRBD1 (5 bases). V dropped 4 bases and J dropped 8 bases, with 23 bases sitting between them. The CDR3 loop spans 16 amino acids. Looked up from germline, CDR1 is SNHLY and CDR2 is FYNNEI. DNA for the CDR3: TGTGCCAGCAGTGTGAGACAGTCGCAGGCTGGTTACACCCAGTACTTC. It is translated as CASSVRQSQAGYTQYF.